This T cell receptor (beta chain) is from a study of technical replicates of blood from several donors. In its sample, this clone was seen once. Here immunoSEQ multiplex PCR was the method, and the copy in TCRdb shows in-frame clones only, minus some. The sample records under 85,000 clones, around 90% being singletons. With 7 bases clipped from V and 1 base from J, the junction kept 10 bases outside the gene matches. Per the germline V gene, CDR1 is LNHDA and CDR2 is SQIVND (reference sequence). This CDR3 is built from 16 residues. The sequencing input was T cells isolated from PBMCs. The TCR comes from a human donor in good health. The rearrangement links TRBV19 to TRBJ1-5; 7 nucleotides agree with TRBD1. The CDR3: CASIGPGTVSNQPQHF. The DNA for the CDR3 is TGTGCCAGTATCGGACCTGGGACAGTCAGCAATCAGCCCCAGCATTTT.